The rows below give T cell receptor beta chains drawn from one sample of a study of blood T cells in healthy people across ages. A single record per CDR3 protein comes from TCRdb applying MiXCR to the 5' RACE reads. The table has roughly 1,800,000 distinct CDR3 sequences, about 50% seen once. The specimen was blood. The receptor source for this set is a woman aged 40 to 50 in good health. The CDR3 runs from the conserved cysteine through the conserved F or W. D genes are given only for firm matches. A clone size is listed for some rows: how often the clone was seen (once, few, many), or a class if it is expanded.

DNA	CDR3	size	V	J	D
TGCGCCAGCAGTCCGGGACTAGCGGGGGTAACCTACGAGCAGTACTTC	CASSPGLAGVTYEQYF	NA	TRBV10-1	TRBJ2-7	TRBD2
TGCGCCAGCAGCCCGTCCGGGACTAGTTACTACAATGAGCAGTTCTTC	CASSPSGTSYYNEQFF	NA	TRBV4-3	TRBJ2-1	TRBD2
TGTGCCAGCAGTAGCCCCGCCGGGACAGCATATGGCTACACCTTC	CASSSPAGTAYGYTF	NA	TRBV6-5	TRBJ1-2	TRBD1
TGCAGTGCTAGAAGGGACAGGGGGCTCTTTGAGCAGTTCTTC	CSARRDRGLFEQFF	NA	TRBV20-1	TRBJ2-1	TRBD1
TGTGCCAGCAGCCCGGACAGGGCCCCCTACGAGCAGTACTTC	CASSPDRAPYEQYF	few	TRBV7-2	TRBJ2-7	TRBD1
TGTGCCAGCAGCTACCGAACGTCGTACTTC	CASSYRTSYF	NA	TRBV7-2	TRBJ2-5	NA
TGCGCCAGCAGCCAAGAACCCTCAGGACTTCCTTATGGCTACACCTTC	CASSQEPSGLPYGYTF	few	TRBV4-1	TRBJ1-2	NA
TGTGCCAGCAGCCAGGAGGTAGATACGCAGTATTTT	CASSQEVDTQYF	few	TRBV4-2	TRBJ2-3	NA
TGTGCCAGCAGTTATTCAAAAGCGGCTCCTAGCACAGATACGCAGTATTTT	CASSYSKAAPSTDTQYF	NA	TRBV6-6	TRBJ2-3	NA
TGTGCCAGCAGCTCCCTCCTATTGGGGGCGGGGGAGTCTCAGTACTTC	CASSSLLLGAGESQYF	NA	TRBV7-8	TRBJ2-7	NA
TGCAGCGTTGTGTTACGACCAGGGAGCTCCTACAATGAGCAGTACTTC	CSVVLRPGSSYNEQYF	NA	TRBV29-1	TRBJ2-7	NA
TGTGCCAGCAGCCAAGAGCCCAGGGTAGACGGCTACACCTTC	CASSQEPRVDGYTF	NA	TRBV4-2	TRBJ1-2	NA
TGTGCCAGCAGTTTCCGGAGGGGGCTTCGGGGCTACACCTTC	CASSFRRGLRGYTF	few	TRBV28	TRBJ1-2	TRBD1
TGCAGTCTGGTTTCCTACAATGAGCAGTTCTTC	CSLVSYNEQFF	NA	TRBV20-1	TRBJ2-1	NA
TGTGCCAGCAGCTTAGAGTTGGCGGGCAGCACCTACGAGCAGTACTTC	CASSLELAGSTYEQYF	few	TRBV7-8	TRBJ2-7	NA
TGTGCCAGCTTTGGGAGGGTTTTGACCACAGATACGCAGTATTTT	CASFGRVLTTDTQYF	NA	TRBV12-3/TRBV12-4	TRBJ2-3	TRBD2
TGTGCCAGCAGTTACACCCGGGGCAGGGCCTACGAGCAGTACTTC	CASSYTRGRAYEQYF	NA	TRBV6-2/TRBV6-3	TRBJ2-7	NA
TGTGCCAGCAGTTCCCTCCCTGGACAGGTTGAGCAGTACTTC	CASSSLPGQVEQYF	NA	TRBV6-5	TRBJ2-7	TRBD1
TGTGCCAGCAGTCCTACAGGGGTTGGGGCCAACGTCCTGACTTTC	CASSPTGVGANVLTF	many	TRBV28	TRBJ2-6	TRBD1
TGCGCCAGCAGCCCCCTGGGAGCGGGGGGCCAATTAGATACGCAGTATTTT	CASSPLGAGGQLDTQYF	NA	TRBV4-1	TRBJ2-3	TRBD2
TGTGCCAGCAGTGAAAGAGGGACTAGCGGGGGCGGAGAGACCCAGTACTTC	CASSERGTSGGGETQYF	NA	TRBV2	TRBJ2-5	TRBD2
TGCAGTGTCACCATTGGGGTCCTTGCACGGGAGCAGTACTTC	CSVTIGVLAREQYF	few	TRBV20-1	TRBJ2-7	NA
TGCAGTGCTAGTCAGGCAGGGGGCTCCATTCAGTACTTC	CSASQAGGSIQYF	NA	TRBV20-1	TRBJ2-4	TRBD1
TGTGCCAGCAGTTACTCGATCCCCGGACAGGCCAGCCTCCACTTT	CASSYSIPGQASLHF	NA	TRBV6-5	TRBJ1-6	TRBD1
TGTGCCAGCAGTTCCACTGCGGGCTCAGATACGCAGTATTTT	CASSSTAGSDTQYF	NA	TRBV28	TRBJ2-3	NA
TGTGCCACCAGCAGAGACCCGACTAGATCGACGCAGTATTTT	CATSRDPTRSTQYF	NA	TRBV15	TRBJ2-3	NA
TGTGCCAGCAGCTTAGGCCTACAGAGCACAGATACGCAGTATTTT	CASSLGLQSTDTQYF	NA	TRBV13	TRBJ2-3	NA
TGCAGCGTTGAGGGGCACCGATCAGAAGGGACAGGGCTTTACAATGAGCAGTTCTTC	CSVEGHRSEGTGLYNEQFF	NA	TRBV29-1	TRBJ2-1	TRBD1
TGTGCCAGCAGCAAGGACAGGGGGCGCGGGTTGGCAACTAATGAAAAACTGTTTTTT	CASSKDRGRGLATNEKLFF	NA	TRBV21-1	TRBJ1-4	NA
TGCGCCAGCAGCCAACCAATGCAGGGGTACGAGCAGTACTTC	CASSQPMQGYEQYF	few	TRBV4-1	TRBJ2-7	NA
TGTGCCAGCAGCACATGGGGGGGGGCTGAGCGAGAGACCCAGTACTTC	CASSTWGGAERETQYF	NA	TRBV7-9	TRBJ2-5	NA
TGTGCCAGCAAGAAGGAAGGACTAGGTGGCTACACCTTC	CASKKEGLGGYTF	NA	TRBV12-3/TRBV12-4	TRBJ1-2	NA
TGTGCCAGCAGCTTAGAACTAGCGGGGGGAACCTACAATGAGCAGTTCTTC	CASSLELAGGTYNEQFF	few	TRBV7-2	TRBJ2-1	TRBD2
TGCGCCAGCAGCCAAGAGACGACGGCGGGAGGAGGCTACACCTTC	CASSQETTAGGGYTF	many	TRBV4-1	TRBJ1-2	NA
TGCGCCAGCAGCCAAGAACCCTCAGGGACAGCTAACTATGGCTACACCTTC	CASSQEPSGTANYGYTF	NA	TRBV4-3	TRBJ1-2	TRBD1
TGTGCCAGCAACCTCCTTCAGGGGGCGAAGGGCTACACCTTC	CASNLLQGAKGYTF	NA	TRBV6-1	TRBJ1-2	TRBD1
TGTGCCAGCAGCTTATTGCCCCGGAACACAGATACGCAGTATTTT	CASSLLPRNTDTQYF	NA	TRBV7-3	TRBJ2-3	NA
TGTGCCAGCAGTTACGAGATGGAAACCTATGGCTACACCTTC	CASSYEMETYGYTF	NA	TRBV6-6	TRBJ1-2	NA
TGTGCCACCAGCAGAGAACTAGCGGGGGCCTCCTACAATGAGCAGTTCTTC	CATSRELAGASYNEQFF	NA	TRBV15	TRBJ2-1	TRBD2
TGTGCCAGCAGCCAAGTCGGGGGCGGGGGACCGGATGAGCAGTACTTC	CASSQVGGGGPDEQYF	few	TRBV4-2	TRBJ2-5	NA
TGTGCCAGCAGCTTAGTAACGGGAACGGGGGGTCGCTACGAGCAGTACTTC	CASSLVTGTGGRYEQYF	few	TRBV7-9	TRBJ2-7	TRBD2
TGCGCCAGCACAACAACCGCGGGAACCGCATATGGCTACACCTTC	CASTTTAGTAYGYTF	NA	TRBV5-1	TRBJ1-2	NA
TGTGCCAGCAGTTCCAGGGACGGGACAGGGAGGTTTGAGCAGTTCTTC	CASSSRDGTGRFEQFF	few	TRBV7-6	TRBJ2-1	TRBD1